This is a list of T cell receptor beta chains from one sample in a study of T-cell reconstitution after alpha-beta-depleted transplantation in children. MiXCR, run by TCRdb on the PCR reads, gives a single entry per CDR3 protein. The top ten hold around 9.1% of the sample, which has some 290,000 distinct CDR3 sequences, about a tenth seen once. Specimen: PBMCs from the stem cell graft donor, collected from the stem cell graft. These receptors all come from a human donor who donated a stem cell graft to a child with SCID. CDR3s include the opening cysteine and the closing phenylalanine or tryptophan. D genes are given only for firm matches. Part of the rows lack a size; the others show once, few, many or a class for expanded clones.

TRBJ1-2,TRBD1,many,TRBV12-3/TRBV12-4,CASTYGGQGAFLYGYTF,TGTGCCAGCACCTACGGGGGACAGGGGGCTTTTCTCTACGGCTACACCTTC
TRBJ2-1,NA,few,TRBV12-3/TRBV12-4,CASSLIGTVDNEQFF,TGTGCCAGCAGTTTGATTGGGACGGTGGACAATGAGCAGTTCTTC
TRBJ2-2,TRBD1,NA,TRBV6-5,CASSYGTGGTGELFF,TGTGCCAGCAGTTATGGGACAGGGGGCACCGGGGAGCTGTTTTTT
TRBJ2-2,NA,NA,TRBV5-6,CASSWGRNTGELFF,TGTGCCAGCAGCTGGGGGCGGAACACCGGGGAGCTGTTTTTT
TRBJ1-2,NA,few,TRBV6-5,CASRAQDGGYTF,TGTGCCAGCAGGGCCCAAGACGGGGGCTACACCTTC
TRBJ2-2,NA,NA,TRBV5-1,CASSPVESNTGELFF,TGCGCCAGCAGCCCCGTGGAGTCGAACACCGGGGAGCTGTTTTTT
TRBJ2-3,NA,few,TRBV10-3,CAISEERQGTDTQYF,TGTGCCATCAGTGAGGAAAGACAGGGCACAGATACGCAGTATTTT
TRBJ2-1,NA,NA,TRBV7-8,CASSLARVARGNEQFF,TGTGCCAGCAGCTTAGCGCGGGTTGCCCGGGGCAATGAGCAGTTCTTC
TRBJ1-6,NA,few,TRBV5-1,CASSLSGRELRALHF,TGCGCCAGCAGCCTCTCAGGACGGGAATTGAGAGCCCTCCACTTT
TRBJ2-3,NA,NA,TRBV10-3,CAISEIQGPDTQYF,TGTGCCATCAGTGAGATACAGGGCCCAGATACGCAGTATTTT
TRBJ1-6,NA,NA,TRBV28,CASQGSPSYNSPLHF,TGTGCCTCACAGGGTTCTCCCTCCTATAATTCACCCCTCCACTTT
TRBJ1-1,NA,few,TRBV3-1,CASSQEMGAGMNTEAFF,TGTGCCAGCAGCCAAGAGATGGGTGCCGGGATGAACACTGAAGCTTTCTTT
TRBJ2-1,TRBD1,few,TRBV29-1,CSVVWGDRGKAEQFF,TGCAGCGTTGTGTGGGGGGACAGGGGGAAGGCTGAGCAGTTCTTC
TRBJ1-2,NA,NA,TRBV7-6,CASSLDGGETNYGYTF,TGTGCCAGCAGCTTAGATGGGGGGGAAACTAACTATGGCTACACCTTC
TRBJ2-7,NA,few,TRBV20-1,CSATVDASYEQYF,TGCAGTGCTACTGTTGACGCCTCCTACGAGCAGTACTTC
TRBJ1-1,TRBD1,few,TRBV20-1,CSARSRQGASTEAFF,TGCAGTGCTCGTAGCCGACAGGGCGCCAGCACTGAAGCTTTCTTT
TRBJ1-4,NA,few,TRBV20-1,CSATDEKLFF,TGCAGTGCTACAGATGAAAAACTGTTTTTT
TRBJ1-6,NA,few,TRBV2,CASSELRTNSPLHF,TGTGCCAGCAGTGAGCTCCGGACAAACTCACCCCTCCACTTT
TRBJ2-5,NA,NA,TRBV7-9,CASSSSGYQETQYF,TGTGCCAGCAGCTCAAGCGGGTACCAAGAGACCCAGTACTTC
TRBJ2-7,NA,NA,TRBV12-3/TRBV12-4,CASSLSRGAGEQYF,TGTGCCAGCAGTTTGAGTCGGGGGGCCGGAGAGCAGTACTTC
TRBJ1-1,NA,NA,TRBV20-1,CSARGRMNTEAFF,TGCAGTGCTAGAGGTAGGATGAACACTGAAGCTTTCTTT
TRBJ1-1,NA,NA,TRBV5-5,CASSLSGGLNTEAFF,TGTGCCAGCAGCTTGAGTGGCGGACTGAACACTGAAGCTTTCTTT
TRBJ2-3,TRBD2,many,TRBV5-1,CASSFTQTSGTSTDTQYF,TGCGCCAGCAGCTTCACTCAAACTAGCGGAACTAGCACAGATACGCAGTATTTT
TRBJ2-2,NA,many,TRBV24-1,CATSDPLKGPGELFF,TGTGCCACCAGTGATCCCTTGAAGGGCCCCGGGGAGCTGTTTTTT
TRBJ2-7,TRBD1,many,TRBV14,CASSRRQGAYEQYF,TGTGCCAGCAGCCGACGACAGGGGGCCTACGAGCAGTACTTC
TRBJ2-7,TRBD1,many,TRBV10-3,CATSGTGVAQYF,TGTGCCACCTCCGGGACAGGGGTAGCGCAGTACTTC
TRBJ2-7,TRBD1,NA,TRBV5-6,CASSFRPDATGFYEQYF,TGTGCCAGCAGCTTCCGGCCGGACGCGACAGGGTTCTACGAGCAGTACTTC
TRBJ2-7,NA,many,TRBV12-3/TRBV12-4,CASSLGRGSYEQYF,TGTGCCAGCAGTTTAGGCAGGGGATCCTACGAGCAGTACTTC